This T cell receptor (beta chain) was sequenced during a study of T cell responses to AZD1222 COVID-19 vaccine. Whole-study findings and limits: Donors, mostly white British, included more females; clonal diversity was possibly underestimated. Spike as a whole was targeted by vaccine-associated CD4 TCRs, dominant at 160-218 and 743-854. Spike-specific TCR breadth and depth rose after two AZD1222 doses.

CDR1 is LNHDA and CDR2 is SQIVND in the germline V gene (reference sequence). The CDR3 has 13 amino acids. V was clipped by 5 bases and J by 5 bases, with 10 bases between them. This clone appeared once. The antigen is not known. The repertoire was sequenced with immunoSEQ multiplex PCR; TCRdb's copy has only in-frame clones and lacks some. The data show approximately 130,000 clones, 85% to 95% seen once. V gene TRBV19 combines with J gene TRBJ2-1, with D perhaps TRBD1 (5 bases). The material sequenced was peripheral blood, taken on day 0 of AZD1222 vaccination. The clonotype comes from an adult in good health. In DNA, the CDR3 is TGTGCCAGTAGTGTACGACAGAACAATGAGCAGTTCTTC. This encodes CASSVRQNNEQFF.